Following are 6 T cell receptor beta chains from one sample sequenced in a study of T-cell reconstitution after alpha-beta-depleted transplantation in children. Construction of the TCRbeta library involved unique molecular identifiers. TCRdb re-analysed the PCR reads in MiXCR, keeping a single row per CDR3 protein. The table shows a few hundred thousand distinct CDR3 sequences, with over 40% occurring only once. The material sequenced was PBMCs, taken before TCRalphabeta/CD19-depleted stem cell transplant. Every receptor here comes from a girl aged 2-10 years with aplastic anemia, due to receive a stem cell transplant.

Points on this clonotype: Mismatch with germline at one junction end may stem from a read error. V is TRBV5-5 and J is TRBJ2-5; 10 bases align to TRBD1. The CDR3 contains 13 residues. In germline, CDR1 is SGHKS, CDR2 YYEKEE (reference sequence). The CDR3 loop reads CASTGQGVLGSNF. The DNA of the CDR3 is TGTGCCAGCACAGGACAGGGGGTACTGGGGTCGAACTTC.

This clonotype was observed many times. The rearrangement joins TRBV28 to TRBJ2-3; D gene uncertain. The CDR3 consists of 13 residues. CDR1 is MDHEN, CDR2 SYDVKM, per germline. V was clipped by 5 bases and J by 2 bases, with 8 bases between them. The CDR3 coding sequence is TGTGCCAGCAGTCCCCCCCACACAGATACGCAGTATTTT. It yields the protein CASSPPHTDTQYF.

This clonotype was seen ten or more times. V usage is TRBV11-2 and J usage is TRBJ2-1; D is unclear. This CDR3 contains 14 residues. The V gene's germline CDR1 is SGHAT and CDR2 FQNNGV. V gave up 4 bases and J gave up 1 base, with 8 bases separating them. The CDR3 sequence: CASSSRISYNEQFF. DNA of the CDR3: TGTGCCAGCAGCTCCAGGATTTCCTACAATGAGCAGTTCTTC.

The chain joins TRBV27 to TRBJ2-1; 14 positions match TRBD2. The CDR3 is 18 residues long. J lost 7 bases, V lost 5 bases, and 13 bases had no gene match. Germline V CDR1 and CDR2: MNHEY, SMNVEV (reference sequence). CDR3: CASSPGLAGVGYRNEQFF. CDR3 sequence (DNA): TGTGCCAGCAGTCCGGGACTAGCGGGAGTAGGATACAGGAATGAGCAGTTCTTC.

This clonotype has at least ten counts. Here the CDR3 reads CASSLGQGYNEQYF. The CDR3 nucleotides are TGTGCCAGCAGCCTGGGACAGGGGTATAACGAGCAGTACTTC. V usage is TRBV14 and J usage is TRBJ2-7, with 10 bases matching TRBD1. With V trimmed by 4 bases and J by 5 bases, 5 bases remained unmatched. CDR3 size: 14 residues. The V gene's germline CDR1 is SGHDN and CDR2 FVKESK.

V and J are TRBV5-1 and TRBJ2-7; 10 nucleotides agree with TRBD1. CDR3 length: 15 amino acids. The germline V gene encodes CDR1 SGHRS and CDR2 YFSETQ. V lost 4 bases, J lost 5 bases, and 9 bases stayed unmatched. CDR3 loop: CASSGTGQGLDEQYF. The CDR3 nucleotides are TGCGCCAGCAGCGGCACGGGACAGGGGTTAGACGAGCAGTACTTC.